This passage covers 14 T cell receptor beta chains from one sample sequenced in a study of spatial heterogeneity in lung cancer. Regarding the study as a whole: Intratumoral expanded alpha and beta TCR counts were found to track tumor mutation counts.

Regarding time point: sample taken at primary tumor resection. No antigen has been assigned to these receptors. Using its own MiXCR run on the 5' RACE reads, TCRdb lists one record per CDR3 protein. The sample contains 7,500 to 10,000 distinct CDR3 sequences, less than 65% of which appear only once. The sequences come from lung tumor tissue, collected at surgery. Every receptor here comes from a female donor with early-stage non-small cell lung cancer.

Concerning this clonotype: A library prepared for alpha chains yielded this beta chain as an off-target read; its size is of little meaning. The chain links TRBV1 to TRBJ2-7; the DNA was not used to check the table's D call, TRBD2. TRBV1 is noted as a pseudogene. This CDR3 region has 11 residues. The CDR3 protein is CTSSQVLASYF. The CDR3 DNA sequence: TGCACCAGCAGCCAAGTGCTAGCGTCGTACTTC.

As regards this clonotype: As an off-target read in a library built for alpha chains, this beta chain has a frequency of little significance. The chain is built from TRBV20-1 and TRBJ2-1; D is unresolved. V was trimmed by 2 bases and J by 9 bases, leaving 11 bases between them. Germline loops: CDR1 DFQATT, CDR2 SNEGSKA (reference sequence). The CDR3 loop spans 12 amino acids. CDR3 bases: TGCAGTGCTAGACGTTCCGAGATTGAGCAGTTCTTC. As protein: CSARRSEIEQFF.

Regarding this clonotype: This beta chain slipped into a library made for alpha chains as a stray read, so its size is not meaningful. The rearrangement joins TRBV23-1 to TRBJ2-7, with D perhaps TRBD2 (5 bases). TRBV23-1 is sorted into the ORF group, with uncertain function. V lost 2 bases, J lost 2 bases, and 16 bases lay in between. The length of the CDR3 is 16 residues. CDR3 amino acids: CASSQEGRTRTYEQYF. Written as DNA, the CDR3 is TGCGCCAGCAGTCAAGAGGGCAGAACAAGAACCTACGAGCAGTACTTC.

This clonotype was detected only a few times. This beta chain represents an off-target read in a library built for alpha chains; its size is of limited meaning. The CDR3 bases are TGTGCCAGCAGCTTAAGGGGCCTTACTCATAATTCACCCCTCCACTTT. This sequence encodes CASSLRGLTHNSPLHF. The chain uses TRBV11-2 and TRBJ1-6, with a tentative D call TRBD1 (5 bases). Germline CDR1 and CDR2: SGHAT and FQNNGV. Trimming pared 2 bases from V and 5 bases from J, leaving 13 bases between. The length of the CDR3 is 16 residues. The entire variable domain, with the rest obtained from reference TRBV11-2 and TRBJ1-6, is as follows: EAGVAQSPRYKIIEKRQSVAFWCNPISGHATLYWYQQILGQGPKLLIQFQNNGVVDDSQLPKDRFSAERLKGVDSTLKIQPAKLEDSAVYLCASSLRGLTHNSPLHFGNGTRLTVT.

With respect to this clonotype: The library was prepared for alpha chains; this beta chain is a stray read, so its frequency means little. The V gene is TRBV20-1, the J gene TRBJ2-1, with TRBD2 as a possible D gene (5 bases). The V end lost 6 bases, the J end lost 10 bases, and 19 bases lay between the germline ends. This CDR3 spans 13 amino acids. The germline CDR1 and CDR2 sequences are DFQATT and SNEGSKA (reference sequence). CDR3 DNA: TGCAGTGCCCCAAAGCTTTGGGGAGAGGAGCAGTTCTTC. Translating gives CSAPKLWGEEQFF.

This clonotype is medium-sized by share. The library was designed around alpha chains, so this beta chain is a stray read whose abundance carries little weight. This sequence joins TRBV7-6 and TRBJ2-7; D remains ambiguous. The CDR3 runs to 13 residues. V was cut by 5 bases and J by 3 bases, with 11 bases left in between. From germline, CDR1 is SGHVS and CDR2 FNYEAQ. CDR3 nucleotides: TGTGCCAGCAGCCCTGGACCGAACTACGAGCAGTACTTC. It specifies CASSPGPNYEQYF.

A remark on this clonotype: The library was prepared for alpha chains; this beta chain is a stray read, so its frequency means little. The DNA for the CDR3 is TGTGCCAGCAGTTCGCGGGCAGGGTTTTACGAGCAGTACTTC. It is translated as CASSSRAGFYEQYF. The chain joins TRBV28 to TRBJ2-7; perhaps D is TRBD1 or TRBD2 (5 bases each). Trimming pared 4 bases from V and 4 bases from J, leaving 14 bases between. The CDR3 spans 14 residues. CDR1 is MDHEN, CDR2 SYDVKM, per germline.

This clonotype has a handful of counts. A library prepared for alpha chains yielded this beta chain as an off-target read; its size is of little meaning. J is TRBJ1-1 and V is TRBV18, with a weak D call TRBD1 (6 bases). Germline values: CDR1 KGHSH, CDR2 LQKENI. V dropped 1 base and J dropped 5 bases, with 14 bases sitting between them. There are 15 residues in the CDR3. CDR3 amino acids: CASSPRLGARTEAFF. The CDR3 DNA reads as TGTGCCAGCTCACCACGTTTGGGGGCGCGGACTGAAGCTTTCTTT.

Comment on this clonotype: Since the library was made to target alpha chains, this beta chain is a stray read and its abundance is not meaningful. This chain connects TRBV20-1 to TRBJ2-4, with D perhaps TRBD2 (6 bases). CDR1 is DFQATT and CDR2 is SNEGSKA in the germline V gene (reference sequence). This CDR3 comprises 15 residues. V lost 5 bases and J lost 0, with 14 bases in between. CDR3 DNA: TGCAGTGCTTGGGGGGATGGAGAAGCCAAAAACATTCAGTACTTC. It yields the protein CSAWGDGEAKNIQYF.

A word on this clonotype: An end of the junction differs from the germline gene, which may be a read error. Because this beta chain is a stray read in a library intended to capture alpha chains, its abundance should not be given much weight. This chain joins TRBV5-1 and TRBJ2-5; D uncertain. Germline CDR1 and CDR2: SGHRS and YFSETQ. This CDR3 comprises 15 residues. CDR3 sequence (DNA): TGTGCCAGCAGCTCACCGACCAGACACCAAGAGACCCAGTACTTC. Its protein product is CASSSPTRHQETQYF.

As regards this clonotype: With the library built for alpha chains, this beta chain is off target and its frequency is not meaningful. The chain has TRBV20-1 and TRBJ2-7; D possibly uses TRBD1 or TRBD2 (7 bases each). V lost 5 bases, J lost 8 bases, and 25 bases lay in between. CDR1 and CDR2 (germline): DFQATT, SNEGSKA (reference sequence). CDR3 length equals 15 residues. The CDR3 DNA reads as TGCAGTGCTGAGGCAGGGGGGGATTCGATAGTGCAGCAGTACTTC. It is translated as CSAEAGGDSIVQQYF.

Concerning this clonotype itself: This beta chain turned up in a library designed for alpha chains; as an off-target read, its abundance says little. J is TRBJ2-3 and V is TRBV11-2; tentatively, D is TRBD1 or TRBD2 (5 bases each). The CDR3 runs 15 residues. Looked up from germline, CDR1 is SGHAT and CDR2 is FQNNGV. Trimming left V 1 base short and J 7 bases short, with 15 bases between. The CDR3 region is CASSLGDGETYTQYF. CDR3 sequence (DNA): TGTGCCAGCAGCTTAGGGGACGGGGAAACGTATACGCAGTATTTT.

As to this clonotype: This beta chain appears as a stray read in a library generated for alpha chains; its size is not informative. The CDR3 DNA is TGCAGTGCCCAGACGGGGGCTGAGCAGTTCTTC. This gives the protein CSAQTGAEQFF. This chain joins TRBV20-1 and TRBJ2-1, with D perhaps being TRBD1 or TRBD2 (6 bases each). The germline gives CDR1 DFQATT, CDR2 SNEGSKA (reference sequence). The CDR3 is 11 residues long. V was clipped by 6 bases and J by 9 bases, with 12 bases between them.

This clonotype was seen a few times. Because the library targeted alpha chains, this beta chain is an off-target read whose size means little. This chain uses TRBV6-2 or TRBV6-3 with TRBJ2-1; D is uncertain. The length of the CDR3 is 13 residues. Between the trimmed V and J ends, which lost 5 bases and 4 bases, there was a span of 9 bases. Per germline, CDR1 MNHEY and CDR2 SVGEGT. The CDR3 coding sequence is TGTGCCAGCAGTGAAGGTTGGTACAATGAGCAGTTCTTC. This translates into CASSEGWYNEQFF.